This is a list of T cell receptor beta chains from one sample in a study of long-term antiretroviral therapy in people with HIV. Clones were read by immunoSEQ multiplex PCR, and TCRdb kept only the in-frame ones, dropping some. The top ten clones hold around a sixth of a sample with 15,000 or so clones, 65% to 85% of them seen once. The source was unsorted PBMCs, collected 1.8 years before starting antiretroviral therapy. The receptor set was obtained from a woman in her thirties or forties with HIV. Both conserved end residues are part of each CDR3. The order of the fields is D gene, J gene, V gene, clone size, CDR3 DNA, CDR3 protein. The D gene is left open where the match is weak. Where a row states a size, it is once, few, many or the class of an expanded clone; other rows omit it.

d_gene: NA
j_gene: TRBJ1-1
v_gene: TRBV27
abundance: NA
CDR3nt: TGTGCCAGCTCCGACTTATTGGGGTTTTCGGATCACACTGAAGCTTTCTTT
CDR3aa: CASSDLLGFSDHTEAFF

d_gene: NA
j_gene: TRBJ2-7
v_gene: TRBV28
abundance: NA
CDR3nt: TGTGCCAGCAGCGCATTTGGGTACGAGCAGTACTTC
CDR3aa: CASSAFGYEQYF

d_gene: NA
j_gene: TRBJ1-1
v_gene: TRBV5-4
abundance: NA
CDR3nt: TGTGCCAGCAGCCCAACGACAGATAACACTGAAGCTTTCTTT
CDR3aa: CASSPTTDNTEAFF

d_gene: TRBD1
j_gene: TRBJ2-3
v_gene: TRBV6-5
abundance: NA
CDR3nt: TGTGCCAGCAGAACCCCCGCGGGGACAGGGAAGTATTTT
CDR3aa: CASRTPAGTGKYF

d_gene: NA
j_gene: TRBJ2-7
v_gene: TRBV18
abundance: NA
CDR3nt: TGTGCCAGCTCACCAGGGTTCGAGTCCTACGAGCAGTACTTC
CDR3aa: CASSPGFESYEQYF

d_gene: NA
j_gene: TRBJ1-1
v_gene: TRBV5-4
abundance: NA
CDR3nt: TGTGCCAGCAGCTCCACAATGAGTACTGAAGCTTTCTTT
CDR3aa: CASSSTMSTEAFF

d_gene: TRBD2
j_gene: TRBJ2-1
v_gene: TRBV5-4
abundance: NA
CDR3nt: TGTGCCAGCAGCACAACTAGCGTCTCCTACAATGAGCAGTTCTTC
CDR3aa: CASSTTSVSYNEQFF

d_gene: NA
j_gene: TRBJ1-2
v_gene: TRBV29-1
abundance: few
CDR3nt: TGCAGCGTTGGGTTATTCTATGGCTACACCTTC
CDR3aa: CSVGLFYGYTF

d_gene: TRBD1
j_gene: TRBJ2-3
v_gene: TRBV5-1
abundance: few
CDR3nt: TGCGCCAGCAGCTTGAATGGGGGACAGGCCTCCACAGATACGCAGTATTTT
CDR3aa: CASSLNGGQASTDTQYF

d_gene: TRBD2
j_gene: TRBJ2-7
v_gene: TRBV29-1
abundance: NA
CDR3nt: TGCAGCGTTGTCGCTTGGATTCGGACTAGCGGGCTTCAGTCACGCTACGAGCAGTACTTC
CDR3aa: CSVVAWIRTSGLQSRYEQYF

d_gene: TRBD1
j_gene: TRBJ2-7
v_gene: TRBV6-5
abundance: NA
CDR3nt: TGTGCCAGCAGTTACGGACAGGGGGACTACGAGCAGTACTTC
CDR3aa: CASSYGQGDYEQYF

d_gene: NA
j_gene: TRBJ1-1
v_gene: TRBV29-1
abundance: NA
CDR3nt: TGCAGCGTTGAAAGGGGGGGTGGGGACACTGAAGCTTTCTTT
CDR3aa: CSVERGGGDTEAFF

d_gene: NA
j_gene: TRBJ2-7
v_gene: TRBV5-6
abundance: NA
CDR3nt: TGTGCCAGCAGCTTTATCCAGGGTGTGAGCTCCTACGAGCAGTACTTC
CDR3aa: CASSFIQGVSSYEQYF

d_gene: NA
j_gene: TRBJ2-5
v_gene: TRBV19
abundance: NA
CDR3nt: TGTGCCAGTAGAGAAAGCCCTCGGGAGACCCAGTACTTC
CDR3aa: CASRESPRETQYF

d_gene: TRBD1
j_gene: TRBJ2-7
v_gene: TRBV7-9
abundance: NA
CDR3nt: TGTGCCAGCAGCTCCGGGACAGGGCGATACGAGCAGTACTTC
CDR3aa: CASSSGTGRYEQYF

d_gene: NA
j_gene: TRBJ1-1
v_gene: TRBV11-1
abundance: NA
CDR3nt: TGTGCCAGCAGCTTAAGCGAGAACACTGAAGCTTTCTTT
CDR3aa: CASSLSENTEAFF

d_gene: NA
j_gene: TRBJ1-5
v_gene: TRBV27
abundance: NA
CDR3nt: TGTGCCAGCAGTGGGCAGGGTGATCAGCCCCAGCATTTT
CDR3aa: CASSGQGDQPQHF

d_gene: NA
j_gene: TRBJ2-7
v_gene: TRBV27
abundance: NA
CDR3nt: TGTGCCAGCAGTTTAAAGGGTGGTTTGTACGAGCAGTACTTC
CDR3aa: CASSLKGGLYEQYF

d_gene: NA
j_gene: TRBJ2-7
v_gene: TRBV5-1
abundance: NA
CDR3nt: TGCGCCAGCAGAGAGGAGGGCTACGAGCAGTACTTC
CDR3aa: CASREEGYEQYF

d_gene: TRBD1
j_gene: TRBJ1-2
v_gene: TRBV7-9
abundance: NA
CDR3nt: TGTGCCAGCAGCTTAGGACAGGGGGCCTTCTATGGCTACACCTTC
CDR3aa: CASSLGQGAFYGYTF

d_gene: TRBD1
j_gene: TRBJ2-3
v_gene: TRBV18
abundance: NA
CDR3nt: TGTGCCAGCTCAAGGACAGGGCCAAGCTGGGTGGGCACAGATACGCAGTATTTT
CDR3aa: CASSRTGPSWVGTDTQYF

d_gene: NA
j_gene: TRBJ2-1
v_gene: TRBV7-9
abundance: NA
CDR3nt: TGTGCCAGCAGCTTATCGGGCCACAATGAGCAGTTCTTC
CDR3aa: CASSLSGHNEQFF